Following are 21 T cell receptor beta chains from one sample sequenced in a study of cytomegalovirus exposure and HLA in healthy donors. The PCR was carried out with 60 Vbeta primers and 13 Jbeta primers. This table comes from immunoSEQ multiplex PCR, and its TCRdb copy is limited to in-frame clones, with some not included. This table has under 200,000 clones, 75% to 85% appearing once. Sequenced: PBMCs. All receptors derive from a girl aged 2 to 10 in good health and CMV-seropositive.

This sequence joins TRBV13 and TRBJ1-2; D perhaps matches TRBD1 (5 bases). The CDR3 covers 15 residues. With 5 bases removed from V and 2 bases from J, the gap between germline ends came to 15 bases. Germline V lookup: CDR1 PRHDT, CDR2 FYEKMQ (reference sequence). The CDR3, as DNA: TGTGCCAGCAGCCCCTCCCCGACAGTAAACTATGGCTACACCTTC. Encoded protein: CASSPSPTVNYGYTF. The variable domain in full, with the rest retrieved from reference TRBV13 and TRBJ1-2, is AAGVIQSPRHLIKEKRETATLKCYPIPRHDTVYWYQQGPGQDPQFLISFYEKMQSDKGSIPDRFSAQQFSDYHSELNMSSLELGDSALYFCASSPSPTVNYGYTFGSGTRLTVV.

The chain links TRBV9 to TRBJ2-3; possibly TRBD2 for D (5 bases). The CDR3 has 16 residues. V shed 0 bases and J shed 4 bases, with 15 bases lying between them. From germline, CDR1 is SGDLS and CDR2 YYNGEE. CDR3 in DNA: TGTGCCAGCAGCGTAGGAGAGCGGCCCAATGCAGATACGCAGTATTTT. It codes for CASSVGERPNADTQYF.

DNA for the CDR3: TGTGCCAGCAGTTTGGAGGGGACGGTGAACACTGAAGCTTTCTTT. Its protein product is CASSLEGTVNTEAFF. V gene TRBV28 combines with J gene TRBJ1-1; possible D gene TRBD1, 5 bases. The CDR3 is 15 residues long. Looked up from germline, CDR1 is MDHEN and CDR2 is SYDVKM. The V gene lost 3 bases and the J gene lost 0 bases, with 11 bases spanning the gap.

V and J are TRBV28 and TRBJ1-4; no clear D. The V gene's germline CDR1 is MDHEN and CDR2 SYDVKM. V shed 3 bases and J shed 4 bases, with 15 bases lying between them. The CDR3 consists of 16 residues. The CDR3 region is CASSFPRVLGNEKLFF. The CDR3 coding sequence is TGTGCCAGCAGTTTTCCGAGGGTGTTGGGTAATGAAAAACTGTTTTTT.

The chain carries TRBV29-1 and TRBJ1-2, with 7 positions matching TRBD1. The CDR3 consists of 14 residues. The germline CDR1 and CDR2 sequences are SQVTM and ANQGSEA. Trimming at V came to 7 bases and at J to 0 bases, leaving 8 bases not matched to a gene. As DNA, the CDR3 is TGCAGCGCCTCTAAAGGGACAGCTAACTATGGCTACACCTTC. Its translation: CSASKGTANYGYTF.

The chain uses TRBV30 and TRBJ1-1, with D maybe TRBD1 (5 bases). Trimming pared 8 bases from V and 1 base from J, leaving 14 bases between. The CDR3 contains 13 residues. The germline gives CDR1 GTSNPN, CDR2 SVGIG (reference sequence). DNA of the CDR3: TGTGCCGGCCATGGACAAACGAACACTGAAGCTTTCTTT. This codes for CAGHGQTNTEAFF.

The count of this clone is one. CDR3 nucleotide sequence: TGCGCCAGCAGCCAAGATCCCCACAGGGGGCGGGATGAAAAACTGTTTTTT. Protein product: CASSQDPHRGRDEKLFF. The chain has TRBV4-1 and TRBJ1-4, with 9 bases matching TRBD1. Germline CDR1 is MGHRA and CDR2 is YSYEKL. The length of the CDR3 is 17 residues. V was pared by 0 bases and J by 6 bases, with 8 bases of the junction left unmatched.

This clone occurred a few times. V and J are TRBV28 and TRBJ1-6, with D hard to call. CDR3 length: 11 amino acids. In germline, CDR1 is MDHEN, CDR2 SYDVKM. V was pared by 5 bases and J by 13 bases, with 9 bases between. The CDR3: CASSITTPLHF. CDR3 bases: TGTGCCAGCAGTATCACTACTCCCCTCCACTTT.

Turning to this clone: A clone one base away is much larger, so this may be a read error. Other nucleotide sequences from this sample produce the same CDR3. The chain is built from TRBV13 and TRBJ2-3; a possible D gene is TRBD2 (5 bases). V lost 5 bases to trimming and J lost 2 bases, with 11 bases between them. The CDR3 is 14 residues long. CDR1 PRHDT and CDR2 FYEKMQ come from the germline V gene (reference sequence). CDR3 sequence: CASSPAGVTDTQYF. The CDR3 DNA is TGTGCCAGCAGCCCCGCGGGCGTCACAGATACGCAGTATTTT.

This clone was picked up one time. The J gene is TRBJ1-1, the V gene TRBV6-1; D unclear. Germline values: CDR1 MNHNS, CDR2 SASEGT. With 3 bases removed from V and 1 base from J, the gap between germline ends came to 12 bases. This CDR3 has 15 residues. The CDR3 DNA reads TGTGCCAGCAGTGAGGGAGACGCCAGGAACACTGAAGCTTTCTTT. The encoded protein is CASSEGDARNTEAFF.

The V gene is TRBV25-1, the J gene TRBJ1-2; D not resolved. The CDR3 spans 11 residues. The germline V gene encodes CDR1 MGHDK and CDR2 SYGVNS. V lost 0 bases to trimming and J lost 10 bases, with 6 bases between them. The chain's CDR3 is CASSEYEDYTF. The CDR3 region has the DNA TGTGCCAGCAGTGAATATGAGGACTACACCTTC.

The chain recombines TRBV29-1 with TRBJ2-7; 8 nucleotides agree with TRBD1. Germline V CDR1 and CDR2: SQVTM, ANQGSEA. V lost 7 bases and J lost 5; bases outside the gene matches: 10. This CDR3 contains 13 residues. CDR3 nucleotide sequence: TGCAGCGCCGCGGACAGGGCGAGCCACGAGCAGTACTTC. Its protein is CSAADRASHEQYF.

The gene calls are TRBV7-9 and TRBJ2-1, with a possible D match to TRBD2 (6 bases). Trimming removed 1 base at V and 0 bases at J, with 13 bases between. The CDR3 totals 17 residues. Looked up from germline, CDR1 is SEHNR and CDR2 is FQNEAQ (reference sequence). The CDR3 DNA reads TGTGCCAGCAGCTTAGAAGGGACTTCCTTCTCCTACAATGAGCAGTTCTTC. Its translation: CASSLEGTSFSYNEQFF. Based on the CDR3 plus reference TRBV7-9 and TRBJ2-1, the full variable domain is DTGVSQNPRHKITKRGQNVTFRCDPISEHNRLYWYRQTLGQGPEFLTYFQNEAQLEKSRLLSDRFSAERPKGSFSTLEIQRTEQGDSAMYLCASSLEGTSFSYNEQFFGPGTRLTVL.

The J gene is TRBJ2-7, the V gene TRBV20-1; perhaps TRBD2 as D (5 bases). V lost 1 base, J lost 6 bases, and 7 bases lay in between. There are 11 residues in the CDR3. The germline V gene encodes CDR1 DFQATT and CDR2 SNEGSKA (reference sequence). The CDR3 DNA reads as TGCAGTGCTAGAGTAGAGGGCGAGCAGTACTTC. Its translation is CSARVEGEQYF.

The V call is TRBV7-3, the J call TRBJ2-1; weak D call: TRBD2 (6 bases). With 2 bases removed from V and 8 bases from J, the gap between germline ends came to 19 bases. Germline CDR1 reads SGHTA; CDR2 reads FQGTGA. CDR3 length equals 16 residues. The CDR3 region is CASSLGSAGGRDEQFF. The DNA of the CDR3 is TGTGCCAGCAGCTTAGGTTCAGCGGGTGGACGGGATGAGCAGTTCTTC.

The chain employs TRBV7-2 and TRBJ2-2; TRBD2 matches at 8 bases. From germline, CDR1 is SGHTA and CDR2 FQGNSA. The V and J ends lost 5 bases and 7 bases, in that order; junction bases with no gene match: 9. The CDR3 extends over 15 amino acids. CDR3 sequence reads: CASSQTSVSGGELFF. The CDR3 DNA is TGTGCCAGCAGCCAGACTAGCGTCAGTGGCGGGGAGCTGTTTTTT.

The CDR3 spells CASSGEAGGRPSYNEQFF. CDR3 nucleotide sequence: TGTGCCAGCAGCGGGGAGGCAGGGGGTAGACCCTCCTACAATGAGCAGTTCTTC. This rearrangement joins TRBV5-4 to TRBJ2-1; D may be TRBD1 (7 bases). CDR1 is SGHNT and CDR2 is YYREEE in the germline V gene (reference sequence). V shed 4 bases and J shed 0 bases, with 20 bases lying between them. CDR3 length: 18 residues.

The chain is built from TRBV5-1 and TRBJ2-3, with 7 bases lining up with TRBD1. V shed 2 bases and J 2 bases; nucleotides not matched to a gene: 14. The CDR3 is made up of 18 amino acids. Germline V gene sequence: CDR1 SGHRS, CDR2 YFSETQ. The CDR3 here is CASSFMSRDREITDTQYF. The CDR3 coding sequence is TGCGCCAGCAGCTTCATGTCCCGGGACAGAGAGATCACAGATACGCAGTATTTT.

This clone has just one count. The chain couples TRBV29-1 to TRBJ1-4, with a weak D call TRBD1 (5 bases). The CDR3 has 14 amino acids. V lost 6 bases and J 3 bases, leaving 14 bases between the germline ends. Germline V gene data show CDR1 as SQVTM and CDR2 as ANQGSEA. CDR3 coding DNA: TGCAGCGTCTTTACGACAGCTCCTAATGAAAAACTGTTTTTT. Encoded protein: CSVFTTAPNEKLFF.

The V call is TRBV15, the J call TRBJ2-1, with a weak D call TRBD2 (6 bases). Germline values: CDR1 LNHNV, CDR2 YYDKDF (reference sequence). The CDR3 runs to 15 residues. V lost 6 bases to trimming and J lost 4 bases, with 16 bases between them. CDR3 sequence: CATRATRGIYNEQFF. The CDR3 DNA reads TGTGCCACCAGGGCGACTCGGGGGATTTACAATGAGCAGTTCTTC.

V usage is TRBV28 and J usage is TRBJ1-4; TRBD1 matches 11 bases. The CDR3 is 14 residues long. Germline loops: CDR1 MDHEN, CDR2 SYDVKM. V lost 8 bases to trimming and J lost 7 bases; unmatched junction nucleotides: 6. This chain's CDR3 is CASGRDRGTEKLFF. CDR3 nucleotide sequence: TGTGCCAGCGGGCGGGACAGGGGGACTGAAAAACTGTTTTTT.